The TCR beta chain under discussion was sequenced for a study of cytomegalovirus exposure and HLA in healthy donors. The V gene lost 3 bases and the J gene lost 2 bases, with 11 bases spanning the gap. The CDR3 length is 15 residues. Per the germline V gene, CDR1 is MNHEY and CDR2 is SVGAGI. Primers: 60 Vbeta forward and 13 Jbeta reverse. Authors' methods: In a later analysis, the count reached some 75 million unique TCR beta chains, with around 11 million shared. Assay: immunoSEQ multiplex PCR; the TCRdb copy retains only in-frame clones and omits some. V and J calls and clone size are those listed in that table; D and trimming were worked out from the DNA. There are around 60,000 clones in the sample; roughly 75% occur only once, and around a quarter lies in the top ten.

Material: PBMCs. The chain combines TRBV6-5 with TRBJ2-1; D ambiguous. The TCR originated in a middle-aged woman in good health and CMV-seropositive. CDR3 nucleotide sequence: TGTGCCAGCAGTTATGAAGCGAGCACCTACAATGAGCAGTTCTTC. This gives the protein CASSYEASTYNEQFF.